Listed here are 31 T cell receptor beta chains from one sample, sequenced in a study of blood T cell repertoires in COVID-19 (TCRdb year 2020). To prepare the library, the immunoSEQ multiplex PCR assay was applied. What TCRdb holds here is the immuneACCESS table cut down to in-frame rearrangements. Part of the clones is not present; checked against another copy, under half of the missing clones reflect an unresolved V gene, and the others are unexplained. Here the sample has 300,000 to 400,000 clones; roughly 88% occur a single time. About 0.89% of the sample rests with the top ten. Sample: PBMCs or T cells enriched from blood (not recorded which). The source is a woman aged 25 to 39 with acute COVID-19.

The chain links TRBV7-2 to TRBJ2-7; 7 bases align to TRBD1. The CDR3 loop spans 14 amino acids. The germline V gene has CDR1 SGHTA and CDR2 FQGNSA. V dropped 1 base and J dropped 3; count of bases not matched to a gene: 3. The CDR3 spells CASSLVRTGYEQYF. For the CDR3, the DNA is TGTGCCAGCAGCTTAGTCCGGACAGGCTACGAGCAGTACTTC.

The chain employs TRBV7-8 and TRBJ1-1; 7 bases line up with TRBD1. Trimming at V came to 3 bases and at J to 2 bases, leaving 3 bases not matched to a gene. The CDR3 consists of 14 residues. Germline lookup yields CDR1 SGHVS and CDR2 FQNEAQ. Here the CDR3 DNA reads TGTGCCAGCAGCTTGAGGGACAGAAACACTGAAGCTTTCTTT. As protein: CASSLRDRNTEAFF.

The chain combines TRBV29-1 with TRBJ1-5; 7 bases map to TRBD1. This CDR3 has 13 residues. V dropped 2 bases and J dropped 6; count of bases not matched to a gene: 4. CDR1 SQVTM and CDR2 ANQGSEA come from the germline V gene. The CDR3 region is CSVETGVGQPQHF. The CDR3 DNA reads as TGCAGCGTTGAAACAGGGGTGGGTCAGCCCCAGCATTTT.

Comments on this clone: Other nucleotide sequences in the sample specify the same CDR3. The chain links TRBV18 to TRBJ1-2, with D perhaps matching TRBD1 (6 bases). V lost 0 bases and J lost 6, with 11 bases in between. This CDR3 spans 14 amino acids. Germline V gene data show CDR1 as KGHSH and CDR2 as LQKENI. CDR3 in amino acids: CASSPPGGRDGYTF. CDR3 nucleotides: TGTGCCAGCTCACCACCCGGGGGGCGAGATGGCTACACCTTC.

V gene TRBV6-6 combines with J gene TRBJ2-2, with 8 bases fitting TRBD2. Germline CDR1 is MNHNY and CDR2 is SVGAGI (reference sequence). The CDR3 runs 16 residues. The V and J ends lost 4 bases and 1 base, in that order; junction bases with no gene match: 5. CDR3 loop: CASSLLAGGNTGELFF. The CDR3 nucleotides are TGTGCCAGCAGTTTACTGGCGGGGGGGAACACCGGGGAGCTGTTTTTT.

There are a few counts of this clone. One junction end does not reproduce the germline sequence, and a read error may be involved. V usage is TRBV30 and J usage is TRBJ2-1; TRBD2 aligns across 7 bases. The CDR3 consists of 13 residues. Germline V gives CDR1 GTSNPN, CDR2 SVGIG (reference sequence). The CDR3 DNA reads TGTGGCTGGGCTAGCGGTTTTTACAATGAGCAGTTCTTC. Residues: CGWASGFYNEQFF.

The genes are TRBV24-1 and TRBJ2-1; TRBD1 matches at 9 bases. The CDR3 runs 15 residues. J lost 8 bases, V lost 5 bases, and 9 bases had no gene match. The germline V gene has CDR1 KGHDR and CDR2 SFDVKD. The CDR3, as DNA: TGTGCCACCAGTGCCTCCGGGACAGGGTTAGATGAGCAGTTCTTC. The encoded protein is CATSASGTGLDEQFF.

The chain is built from TRBV28 and TRBJ1-2, with 8 positions matching TRBD1. This CDR3 has 14 residues. The V segment lost 5 bases and the J segment 6 bases; nucleotides outside the gene matches: 8. Per the germline V gene, CDR1 is MDHEN and CDR2 is SYDVKM. DNA of the CDR3: TGTGCCAGCAGTCAGCGAGCGACAGGGGATGGCTACACCTTC. Amino acids: CASSQRATGDGYTF.

This clone turned up a few times. The V call is TRBV5-1, the J call TRBJ2-2; D is possibly TRBD2 (5 bases). CDR3 length: 14 residues. Germline CDR1 reads SGHRS; CDR2 reads YFSETQ. V lost 7 bases to trimming and J lost 3 bases, with 13 bases between them. CDR3 coding DNA: TGCGCCAGCGCGGTTTGGACTGACACCGGGGAGCTGTTTTTT. Translated, it gives CASAVWTDTGELFF.

The chain links TRBV6-5 to TRBJ2-7; TRBD2 is a possible D gene (6 bases). V was clipped by 6 bases and J by 3 bases, with 15 bases between them. The CDR3 length is 14 residues. CDR1 MNHEY and CDR2 SVGAGI come from the germline V gene. CDR3 sequence: CASRAPGLFYEQYF. The DNA of the CDR3 is TGTGCCAGCAGGGCACCGGGACTTTTCTACGAGCAGTACTTC.

CDR3 residues: CASSRQGSEKLFF. Here the CDR3 DNA reads TGTGCCAGCAGCAGACAGGGGAGTGAAAAACTGTTTTTT. This sequence joins TRBV7-9 and TRBJ1-4, with 8 bases matching TRBD1. CDR1 and CDR2 from the germline V gene are SEHNR and FQNEAQ (reference sequence). The J segment lost 7 bases and the V segment lost 5 bases, leaving 3 bases of the junction unmatched. There are 13 residues in the CDR3. Looking up the rest from reference TRBV7-9 and TRBJ1-4 gives the full variable domain: DTGVSQNPRHKITKRGQNVTFRCDPISEHNRLYWYRQTLGQGPEFLTYFQNEAQLEKSRLLSDRFSAERPKGSFSTLEIQRTEQGDSAMYLCASSRQGSEKLFFGSGTQLSVL.

The rearrangement links TRBV30 to TRBJ1-5; 7 nucleotides line up with TRBD1. V shed 5 bases, J shed 5 bases, and the junction held 6 bases outside the gene matches. The CDR3 loop spans 13 amino acids. From germline, CDR1 is GTSNPN and CDR2 SVGIG (reference sequence). Here the CDR3 DNA reads TGTGCCTGGGGAGGACAGGCGGATCAGCCCCAGCATTTT. The encoded protein is CAWGGQADQPQHF.

The chain recombines TRBV7-6 with TRBJ2-7, with a weak D call TRBD2 (5 bases). This CDR3 is 15 amino acids long. With 3 bases removed from V and 1 base from J, the gap between germline ends came to 13 bases. CDR1 and CDR2 from the germline V gene are SGHVS and FNYEAQ. CDR3 nucleotides: TGTGCCAGCAGCTTTGCGGGTGTCACGTCCTACGAGCAGTACTTC. The encoded protein is CASSFAGVTSYEQYF.

V gene TRBV19 combines with J gene TRBJ1-2, with a tentative D call TRBD1 (5 bases). The CDR3 is 15 residues long. Germline CDR1 is LNHDA and CDR2 is SQIVND (reference sequence). V was shortened by 1 base and J by 2 bases, with 11 bases between the two germline ends. CDR3 DNA sequence: TGTGCCAGTAGTATAGGGATATCAGGGAACTATGGCTACACCTTC. It is translated as CASSIGISGNYGYTF.

The chain recombines TRBV25-1 with TRBJ2-6, with a tentative D call TRBD2 (6 bases). Per the germline V gene, CDR1 is MGHDK and CDR2 is SYGVNS. V shed 1 base and J shed 2 bases, with 9 bases lying between them. This CDR3 has 16 residues. Here the CDR3 DNA reads TGTGCCAGCAGTGAATTGGGGGGTGCTGGGGCCAACGTCCTGACTTTC. Residues: CASSELGGAGANVLTF. Together with reference TRBV25-1 and TRBJ2-6, the CDR3 gives the full variable domain: EADIYQTPRYLVIGTGKKITLECSQTMGHDKMYWYQQDPGMELHLIHYSYGVNSTEKGDLSSESTVSRIRTEHFPLTLESARPSHTSQYLCASSELGGAGANVLTFGAGSRLTVL.

This chain joins TRBV21-1 and TRBJ2-7; TRBD1 reflects the table's D call only, with no check against the DNA. TRBV21-1 is a known pseudogene. This CDR3 region has 16 residues. The CDR3 nucleotides read TGTGCCAGCAGCACAAAGGGGACAGGGGCCCTTTACGAGCAGTACTTC. This codes for CASSTKGTGALYEQYF.

The chain joins TRBV5-1 to TRBJ1-1; a weak D match, TRBD1 (5 bases). V was pared by 4 bases and J by 5 bases, with 15 bases between. Germline V gene lookup returns CDR1 SGHRS and CDR2 YFSETQ. The CDR3 is 14 amino acids. CDR3 sequence reads: CASSLEAGSTEAFF. In nucleotides, the CDR3 is TGCGCCAGCAGCCTTGAGGCAGGGTCGACTGAAGCTTTCTTT.

The chain is built from TRBV21-1 and TRBJ2-3; the table calls TRBD1, which could not be checked here. TRBV21-1 corresponds to a pseudogene. The CDR3 extends over 17 amino acids. The CDR3 DNA reads TGTGCCAGCAGCAGCCTCCTCCGGGACAGGGGTGTAGAGCCGCAGTATTTT. It translates to CASSSLLRDRGVEPQYF.

This chain links TRBV3-1 (or the pseudogene TRBV3-2) with TRBJ2-1, with 9 bases aligning to TRBD2. The CDR3 has 14 residues. The V gene's germline CDR1 is LGHDT and CDR2 YNNKEL (reference sequence). V was pared by 0 bases and J by 9 bases, with 3 bases of the junction left unmatched. DNA for the CDR3: TGTGCCAGCAGCCAAGAACCTAGCGGGGTTGAGCAGTTCTTC. Its translation is CASSQEPSGVEQFF.

This clone was detected only once. V gene TRBV6-1 combines with J gene TRBJ1-2; D possibly corresponds to TRBD1 (5 bases). The V gene's germline CDR1 is MNHNS and CDR2 SASEGT. This CDR3 spans 14 amino acids. V was cut by 2 bases and J by 5 bases, with 12 bases left in between. CDR3 sequence reads: CASSESMSGYGYTF. The CDR3 DNA follows: TGTGCCAGCAGTGAAAGTATGTCAGGGTATGGCTACACCTTC.

This chain connects TRBV24-1 to TRBJ2-7; possibly TRBD2 for D (5 bases). This CDR3 comprises 15 residues. V was pared by 2 bases and J by 7 bases, with 17 bases between. Germline assignment: CDR1 KGHDR and CDR2 SFDVKD. The CDR3 DNA follows: TGTGCCACCAGTGATTCACGTAGGAGGCCTCGGGAGCAGTACTTC. Protein: CATSDSRRRPREQYF.

The chain links TRBV6-5 to TRBJ1-4, with D unclear. This CDR3 is 16 amino acids long. The V and J ends lost 0 bases and 2 bases respectively, with 10 bases between them. CDR1 and CDR2 from the germline V gene are MNHEY and SVGAGI. The CDR3, as DNA: TGTGCCAGCAGTTACTCTTCGGGTGGCACTAATGAAAAACTGTTTTTT. This codes for CASSYSSGGTNEKLFF.

The V and J genes are TRBV14 and TRBJ2-1; perhaps TRBD2 as D (6 bases). CDR3 length equals 15 residues. Germline loops: CDR1 SGHDN, CDR2 FVKESK. Trimming stripped 0 bases from V and 10 bases from J, with 16 bases between. CDR3 amino acids: CASSQDGGEVGEQFF. The CDR3 DNA reads TGTGCCAGCAGCCAAGACGGCGGGGAGGTAGGGGAGCAGTTCTTC.

The V call is TRBV7-9, the J call TRBJ2-7, with D tentatively TRBD2 (5 bases). V lost 5 bases and J lost 0, with 14 bases in between. This CDR3 comprises 15 residues. The V gene's germline CDR1 is SEHNR and CDR2 FQNEAQ (reference sequence). The CDR3 nucleotides are TGTGCCAGCAGCCCGTTGATGGGGAGCTCCTACGAGCAGTACTTC. Translating gives CASSPLMGSSYEQYF.

The V and J genes are TRBV6-5 and TRBJ1-6, with D tentatively TRBD1 (6 bases). The V and J ends lost 6 bases and 11 bases respectively, with 17 bases between them. CDR1 is MNHEY and CDR2 is SVGAGI in the germline V gene. CDR3 length equals 14 residues. The CDR3 sequence: CASSRAGVRAPLHF. The CDR3 DNA reads TGTGCCAGCAGCCGGGCAGGGGTCAGGGCACCCCTCCACTTT.

The chain couples TRBV6-6 to TRBJ1-2; TRBD1 agrees at 7 bases. CDR1 and CDR2 (germline): MNHNY, SVGAGI (reference sequence). Trimming removed 2 bases from V and 8 bases from J; junction bases left unmatched: 8. This CDR3 spans 14 amino acids. Written as DNA, the CDR3 is TGTGCCAGCAGTTACACGACAGGGACGAAAGGCTACACCTTC. This encodes CASSYTTGTKGYTF.

This clone was detected only a few times. The V gene is TRBV6-5, the J gene TRBJ1-6, with a tentative D call TRBD1 (5 bases). The CDR3 covers 13 residues. V was shortened by 6 bases and J by 10 bases, with 13 bases between the two germline ends. Germline V gene data show CDR1 as MNHEY and CDR2 as SVGAGI. The CDR3 reads CASRGGEGSPLHF. As DNA, the CDR3 is TGTGCCAGCAGAGGAGGGGAAGGATCACCCCTCCACTTT.

This chain uses TRBV24-1 with TRBJ2-4, with D possibly TRBD2 on 6 matching bases. Per germline, CDR1 KGHDR and CDR2 SFDVKD. The V end was cut by 8 bases, the J end by 4 bases, with 14 bases between. The CDR3 length is 14 residues. The CDR3 reads CATIPLEGKNIQYF. CDR3 sequence (DNA): TGTGCCACCATCCCTCTGGAGGGAAAAAACATTCAGTACTTC.

This clone was counted a single time. Other DNA sequences within the sample encode an identical CDR3. The V and J genes are TRBV24-1 and TRBJ2-2; the match to TRBD1 covers 9 bases. There are 16 residues in the CDR3. V lost 3 bases and J lost 3; bases outside the gene matches: 4. The V gene's germline CDR1 is KGHDR and CDR2 SFDVKD. The CDR3 bases are TGTGCCACCAGTGATCCGGACAGGGGTTACACCGGGGAGCTGTTTTTT. It encodes CATSDPDRGYTGELFF.

The chain couples TRBV4-3 to TRBJ1-4; D ambiguous. The CDR3 runs 15 residues. V lost 5 bases to trimming and J lost 0 bases, with 10 bases between them. The germline V gene encodes CDR1 LGHNA and CDR2 YSLEER. Here the CDR3 reads CASSKSGTTNEKLFF. The CDR3 DNA is TGCGCCAGCAGCAAAAGCGGAACAACTAATGAAAAACTGTTTTTT.

The genes are TRBV19 and TRBJ2-5; no firm D call. This CDR3 contains 12 residues. Germline V gene sequence: CDR1 LNHDA, CDR2 SQIVND (reference sequence). Trimming shortened V by 2 bases and J by 2 bases, and 3 bases separated the two germline ends. The CDR3 region has the DNA TGTGCCAGTAGTATAACACAAGAGACCCAGTACTTC. Translation gives CASSITQETQYF.